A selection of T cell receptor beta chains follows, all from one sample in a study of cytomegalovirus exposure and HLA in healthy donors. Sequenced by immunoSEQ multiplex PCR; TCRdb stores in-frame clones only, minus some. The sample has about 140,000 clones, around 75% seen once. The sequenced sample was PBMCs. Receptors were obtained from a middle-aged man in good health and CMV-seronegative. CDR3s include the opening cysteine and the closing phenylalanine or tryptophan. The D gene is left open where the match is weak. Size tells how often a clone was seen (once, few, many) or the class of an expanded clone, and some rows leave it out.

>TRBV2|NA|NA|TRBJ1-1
TGTGCCACACAACCTACAGGGTTGGACACTGAAGCTTTCTTT
CATQPTGLDTEAFF
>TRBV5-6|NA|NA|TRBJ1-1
TGTGCCAGCAGCCAAAACAGGGACAAGGGGAAGAACACTGAAGCTTTCTTT
CASSQNRDKGKNTEAFF
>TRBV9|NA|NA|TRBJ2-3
TGTGCCAGCAGCGACACCACAGGGTTCGGCACAGATACGCAGTATTTT
CASSDTTGFGTDTQYF
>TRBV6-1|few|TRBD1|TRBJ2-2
TGTGCCAGCAGCCGACAGGGGTTCAACACCGGGGAGCTGTTTTTT
CASSRQGFNTGELFF
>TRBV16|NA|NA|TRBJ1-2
TGTGCCAGCAGCCTTATGTTGTATGGCTACACCTTC
CASSLMLYGYTF
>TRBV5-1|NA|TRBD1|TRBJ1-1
TGCGCCAGCAGCCCCGGGACAGTGAACACTGAAGCTTTCTTT
CASSPGTVNTEAFF
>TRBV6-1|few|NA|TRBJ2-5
TGTGCCAGCAGTGAACGAAAAAGACAGAAAGAGACCCAGTACTTC
CASSERKRQKETQYF
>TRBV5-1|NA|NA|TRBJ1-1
TGCGCCAGCAGCTTGGATGGAGGGAACACTGAAGCTTTCTTT
CASSLDGGNTEAFF
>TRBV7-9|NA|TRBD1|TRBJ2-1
TGTGCCAGCAGCTCGCAGGGACAGGGAAGCAATGAGCAGTTCTTC
CASSSQGQGSNEQFF
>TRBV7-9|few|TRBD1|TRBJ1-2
TGTGCCAGCAGCCCAGGGACAGGGGACAGCTATGGCTACACCTTC
CASSPGTGDSYGYTF
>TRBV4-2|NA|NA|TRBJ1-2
TGTGCCAGCAGACCTATACAGGGAGATGGCTACACCTTC
CASRPIQGDGYTF
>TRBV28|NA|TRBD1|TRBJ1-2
TGTGCCAGCAGTTTACAAACCGCGGGACAGGTCCGGAGCTACACCTTC
CASSLQTAGQVRSYTF
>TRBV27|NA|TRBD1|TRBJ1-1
TGTGCCAGCTCTCGGCAGGGGGCCGCTGAAGCTTTCTTT
CASSRQGAAEAFF
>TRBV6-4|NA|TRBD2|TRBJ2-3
TGTGCCAGCAGTGAGGGGGGGGAGACAGATACGCAGTATTTT
CASSEGGETDTQYF
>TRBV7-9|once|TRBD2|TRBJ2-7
TGTGCCAGCAGCCCCTTACTAGCGGGGGTAGGCGAGCAGTACTTC
CASSPLLAGVGEQYF
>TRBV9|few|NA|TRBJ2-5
TGTGCCAGCAGCGTAGAGGGGGTCCAAGAGACCCAGTACTTC
CASSVEGVQETQYF
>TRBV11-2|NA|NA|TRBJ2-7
TGTGCCAGCAGCTTAGCGGCAGGGTATGAGCAGTACTTC
CASSLAAGYEQYF
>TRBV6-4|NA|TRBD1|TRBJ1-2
TGTGCCAGCAGCCCGGAGGCCCGGGACAGGGGGCTCGGCGGCTACACCTTC
CASSPEARDRGLGGYTF
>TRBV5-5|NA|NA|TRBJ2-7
TGTGCCAGCAGCTTGTATTTCGGGGGGCTGTCTTCCTACGAGCAGTACTTC
CASSLYFGGLSSYEQYF
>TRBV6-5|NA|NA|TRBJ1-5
TGTGCCAGCAGTGCGGGGGGGCCTCAGCCCCAGCATTTT
CASSAGGPQPQHF
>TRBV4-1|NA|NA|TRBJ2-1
TGCGCCAGCAGCCCGTTCGGAGGGGGGGGCAATGAGCAGTTCTTC
CASSPFGGGGNEQFF
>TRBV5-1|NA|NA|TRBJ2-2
TGCGCCAGCAGCTCTCAGGGGCAAACCGGGGAGCTGTTTTTT
CASSSQGQTGELFF
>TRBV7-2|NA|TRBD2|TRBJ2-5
TGTGCCAGCAGCTTAAGTATAGCGGGGGGCCTGACCCAGTACTTC
CASSLSIAGGLTQYF
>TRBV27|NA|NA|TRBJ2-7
TGTGCCAGCAGTTACGGGGTCTCCTACGAGCAGTACTTC
CASSYGVSYEQYF
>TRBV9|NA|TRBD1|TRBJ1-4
TGTGCCAGCAGCGTTGCCCCGACAGGGGGTAATGAAAAACTGTTTTTT
CASSVAPTGGNEKLFF
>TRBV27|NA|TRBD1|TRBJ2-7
TGTGCCAGCAGTTACCGGGACAGTAAGTACGAGCAGTACTTC
CASSYRDSKYEQYF
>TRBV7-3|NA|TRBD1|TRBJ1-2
TGTGCCAGCAGCCTTCCCGGCACAGGGGTGGCTGGCTACACCTTC
CASSLPGTGVAGYTF
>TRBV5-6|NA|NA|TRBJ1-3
TGTGCCAGCAGCTTGTATAATTATATCGGAAACACCATATATTTT
CASSLYNYIGNTIYF
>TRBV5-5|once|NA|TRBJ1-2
TGTGCCAGCAGCTTAATATCCCAGGGGAACTATGGCTACACCTTC
CASSLISQGNYGYTF
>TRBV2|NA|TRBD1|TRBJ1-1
TGTGCCAGCAGTTACGGCCGGGACAGGGACACTGAAGCTTTCTTT
CASSYGRDRDTEAFF
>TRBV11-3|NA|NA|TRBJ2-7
TGTGCCAGCAGCTGGACAAAGCTCGCCGAGCAGTACTTC
CASSWTKLAEQYF
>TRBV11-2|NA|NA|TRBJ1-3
TGTGCCAGCAGCTTCCGACTGCCCCAAACGGCCATATATTTT
CASSFRLPQTAIYF
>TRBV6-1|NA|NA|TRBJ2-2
TGTGCCAGCAGTTCGGACAGAAACACCGGGGAGCTGTTTTTT
CASSSDRNTGELFF
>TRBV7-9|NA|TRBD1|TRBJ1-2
TGTGCCAGCGCCGGCAGGGGGGTTAACTATGGCTACACCTTC
CASAGRGVNYGYTF
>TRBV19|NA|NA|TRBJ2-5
TGTGCCAGTAGTCCAACGCGACAGGGAGGCCAGTACTTC
CASSPTRQGGQYF
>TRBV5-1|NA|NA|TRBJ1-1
TGCGCCAGCAGCCTGCCCAGAGGGCAACCTGAAGCTTTCTTT
CASSLPRGQPEAFF
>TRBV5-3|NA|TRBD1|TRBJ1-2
TGTGCCAGAAGCCAGGACAGGGGTGGCTACACCTTC
CARSQDRGGYTF
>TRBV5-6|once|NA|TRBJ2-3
TGTGCCAGCAGCTTCTTTGGACACTATGAAGGCACAGATACGCAGTATTTT
CASSFFGHYEGTDTQYF
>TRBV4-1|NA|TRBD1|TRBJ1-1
TGCGCAAGCAGCCAGCCCCAAACTCCGGGACAGATGGTTGAAGCTTTCTTT
CASSQPQTPGQMVEAFF
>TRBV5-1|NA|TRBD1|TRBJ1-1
TGCGCCAGCAGTATTGCCGGGACAGGGGCCACTGAAGCTTTCTTT
CASSIAGTGATEAFF
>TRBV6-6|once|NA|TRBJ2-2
TGTGCCAGCAGTTACTATCCGGACACCGGGGAGCTGTTTTTT
CASSYYPDTGELFF
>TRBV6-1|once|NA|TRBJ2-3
TGTGCCAGCAATGTCGGCAGGGCAGCAGATACGCAGTATTTT
CASNVGRAADTQYF
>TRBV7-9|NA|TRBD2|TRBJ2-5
TGTGCCAGCAGCCCGCGGGGGGAGACCCAGTACTTC
CASSPRGETQYF
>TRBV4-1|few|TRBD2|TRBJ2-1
TGCGCCAGCAGCCAAGGACTAGCGGGGGCCTTAAGCTCCTACAATGAGCAGTTCTTC
CASSQGLAGALSSYNEQFF
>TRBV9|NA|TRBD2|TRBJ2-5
TGTGCCAGCAGCGTAGGGGGGGGGACTAAAGAGACCCAGTACTTC
CASSVGGGTKETQYF